A single sample is the source of the 28 T cell receptor beta chains below, sequenced in a study of T cells in Graves' hyperthyroidism and ophthalmopathy. TCR beta CDR3 region amplification was performed from RNA transcripts. TCR CDR3 underwent first-round RT-PCR with the HTBI primer set. TCRdb independently ran MiXCR on the multiplex PCR reads; one entry per CDR3 protein. The table shows about 560,000 distinct CDR3 sequences, with 46% occurring only once. The specimen was peripheral blood or thyroid tissue (not recorded which). The receptor source for this set is a young woman with Graves' hyperthyroidism.

Only a few counts were recorded for this clonotype. The chain is built from TRBV7-9 and TRBJ2-7; 8 bases line up with TRBD2. CDR1 is SEHNR, CDR2 FQNEAQ, per germline (reference sequence). With 5 bases clipped from V and 7 bases from J, the junction kept 10 bases outside the gene matches. The length of the CDR3 is 14 residues. In nucleotides, the CDR3 is TGTGCCAGCAGCCAAACTAGCGGATTCCTAGAGCAGTACTTC. Amino acids: CASSQTSGFLEQYF.

This clonotype has just a few counts. This chain links TRBV5-1 with TRBJ1-1; D is undetermined. Trimming pared 3 bases from V and 0 bases from J, leaving 12 bases between. The CDR3 has 15 amino acids. Per germline, CDR1 SGHRS and CDR2 YFSETQ. CDR3 region: CASSSDVHLNTEAFF. Here the CDR3 DNA reads TGCGCCAGCAGCTCAGACGTACACCTGAACACTGAAGCTTTCTTT. The entire variable domain, with the rest obtained from reference TRBV5-1 and TRBJ1-1, is as follows: KAGVTQTPRYLIKTRGQQVTLSCSPISGHRSVSWYQQTPGQGLQFLFEYFSETQRNKGNFPGRFSGRQFSNSRSEMNVSTLELGDSALYLCASSSDVHLNTEAFFGQGTRLTVV.

This chain links TRBV6-2 or TRBV6-3 with TRBJ2-5; maybe TRBD1 (5 bases). The V gene lost 5 bases and the J gene lost 4 bases, with 14 bases spanning the gap. CDR3 size: 14 residues. Germline loops: CDR1 MNHEY, CDR2 SVGEGT. Written as DNA, the CDR3 is TGTGCCAGCAGTACTCAATTTGGGGCAGAGACCCAGTACTTC. Protein: CASSTQFGAETQYF.

The chain links TRBV20-1 to TRBJ1-5, with D perhaps matching TRBD1 (6 bases). The CDR3 contains 14 residues. V lost 3 bases and J 3 bases, leaving 12 bases between the germline ends. Per the germline V gene, CDR1 is DFQATT and CDR2 is SNEGSKA (reference sequence). The CDR3 DNA is TGCAGTGCTAGGTCCGGGGGCCCCAATCAGCCCCAGCATTTT. As protein: CSARSGGPNQPQHF.

CDR3: CASSISPSPHEQYF. In DNA form, the CDR3 reads TGTGCCAGTAGTATTTCCCCCAGCCCTCACGAGCAGTACTTC. The rearrangement links TRBV19 to TRBJ2-7; D ambiguous. The ends were cut back, 3 bases at V and 5 bases at J, with 14 bases in the middle. Germline assignment: CDR1 LNHDA and CDR2 SQIVND (reference sequence). The CDR3 covers 14 residues.

Of note for this clonotype: The conserved phenylalanine or tryptophan is not found at the CDR3 terminus, so this likely reflects a read error. The DNA is left out, because the CDR3 cannot be placed on it with certainty; the CDR3 is given as TCRdb lists it. The chain couples TRBV6-5 to TRBJ1-4; TRBD1, the table's D call, lacks a check against the DNA. The CDR3 numbers 9 amino acids, ends counted. CDR1 is MNHEY and CDR2 is SVGAGI in the germline V gene. Here the CDR3 reads CASSYSAPL.

As to this clonotype: One base away lies a much larger clone, so this may be a sequencing read error. The rearrangement uses TRBV24-1 and TRBJ2-5; D is perhaps TRBD2 (6 bases). The CDR3 spans 16 residues. The germline CDR1 and CDR2 sequences are KGHDR and SFDVKD. V shed 2 bases and J shed 3 bases, with 15 bases lying between them. The CDR3 is CATSDWSGVWEETQYF. The CDR3 nucleotides read TGTGCCACCAGTGATTGGTCGGGGGTCTGGGAAGAGACCCAGTACTTC.

V is TRBV7-8 and J is TRBJ2-7; 8 nucleotides line up with TRBD2. In germline, CDR1 is SGHVS, CDR2 FQNEAQ. Trimming took 6 bases from V and 5 from J; bases not matched to a gene: 6. The CDR3 has 13 residues. CDR3 protein: CASSISGEDEQYF. The CDR3 DNA sequence: TGTGCCAGCAGTATTAGCGGGGAGGACGAGCAGTACTTC.

J is TRBJ1-1 and V is TRBV7-9; no firm D call. The ends were cut back, 5 bases at V and 0 bases at J, with 10 bases in the middle. The CDR3 covers 14 residues. Germline assignment: CDR1 SEHNR and CDR2 FQNEAQ (reference sequence). This CDR3 is CASSVTLMNTEAFF. The CDR3 region has the DNA TGTGCCAGCAGCGTAACCTTAATGAACACTGAAGCTTTCTTT.

The chain combines TRBV6-1 with TRBJ1-5, with D possibly TRBD1 on 5 matching bases. The CDR3 is 14 residues long. Trimming left V 9 bases short and J 4 bases short, with 16 bases between. Germline values: CDR1 MNHNS, CDR2 SASEGT. The CDR3 coding sequence is TGTGCCAGTAAGACAGAGGGTTCTAATCAGCCCCAGCATTTT. Amino acid sequence: CASKTEGSNQPQHF.

The chain joins TRBV10-3 to TRBJ2-5; 8 bases align to TRBD1. The CDR3 spans 14 residues. Germline assignment: CDR1 ENHRY and CDR2 SYGVKD. V was pared by 10 bases and J by 0 bases, with 7 bases of the junction left unmatched. This chain's CDR3 is CASRRDRYQETQYF. CDR3 bases: TGTGCCAGCAGGCGGGACAGGTACCAAGAGACCCAGTACTTC.

The chain has TRBV29-1 and TRBJ1-2; TRBD1 matches at 8 bases. Germline V gives CDR1 SQVTM, CDR2 ANQGSEA. V gave up 4 bases and J gave up 4 bases; unmatched junction bases: 5. The CDR3 runs to 13 residues. CDR3 coding DNA: TGCAGCGTTGTAGGACAGGGCTTCTATGGCTACACCTTC. Protein: CSVVGQGFYGYTF.

This clonotype was detected only once. The chain couples TRBV7-2 to TRBJ2-6; weak D call: TRBD1 (5 bases). This CDR3 region has 15 residues. Germline V gives CDR1 SGHTA, CDR2 FQGNSA. Trimming took off 4 bases at V and 4 bases at J, with 11 bases between the two ends. In nucleotides, the CDR3 is TGTGCCAGCAGCTCCGACAGTGGCGGGGCCAACGTCCTGACTTTC. It yields the protein CASSSDSGGANVLTF.

The chain joins TRBV10-3 to TRBJ1-2; 8 nucleotides agree with TRBD1. Germline CDR1 reads ENHRY; CDR2 reads SYGVKD. The CDR3 loop spans 13 amino acids. V lost 10 bases, J lost 3 bases, and 7 bases stayed unmatched. CDR3 loop: CASRQGAYYGYTF. The CDR3 DNA reads as TGTGCCAGCAGGCAGGGGGCTTACTATGGCTACACCTTC.

The chain employs TRBV2 and TRBJ1-1, with 7 bases aligning to TRBD1. The trim removed 4 bases at V and 11 bases at J, leaving 19 bases unmatched. The CDR3 totals 16 residues. CDR1 is SNHLY, CDR2 FYNNEI, per germline. The CDR3: CASSATGNDYPLYAFF. The CDR3 DNA follows: TGTGCCAGCAGTGCGACAGGGAACGACTACCCCTTATACGCTTTCTTT.

This clonotype was observed a single time. J is TRBJ2-7 and V is TRBV10-3; the match to TRBD2 covers 9 bases. Per germline, CDR1 ENHRY and CDR2 SYGVKD. The trim removed 10 bases at V and 1 base at J, leaving 2 bases unmatched. The CDR3 is 12 amino acids. The CDR3 nucleotides read TGTGCCAGCCTAGCGGGGTCCTACGAGCAGTACTTC. It codes for CASLAGSYEQYF.

Only a few counts were recorded for this clonotype. The V gene is TRBV5-1, the J gene TRBJ1-1, with TRBD1 matching 12 bases. The CDR3 has 16 residues. Per the germline V gene, CDR1 is SGHRS and CDR2 is YFSETQ. V gave up 0 bases and J gave up 4 bases; unmatched junction bases: 4. The CDR3 sequence: CASSLGGQGASTEAFF. CDR3 sequence (DNA): TGCGCCAGCAGCTTGGGGGGACAGGGGGCGAGCACTGAAGCTTTCTTT.

The chain employs TRBV14 and TRBJ2-5; D gene unclear. V was trimmed by 4 bases and J by 2 bases, leaving 8 bases between them. The CDR3 has 13 amino acids. CDR1 SGHDN and CDR2 FVKESK come from the germline V gene. CDR3 nucleotides: TGTGCCAGCAGCCCGCCCGAACAAGAGACCCAGTACTTC. Its translation: CASSPPEQETQYF.

CDR3 coding DNA: TGTGCCAGCAACGGACAGGGCATTTCGGAGACCCAGTACTTC. Protein sequence: CASNGQGISETQYF. This rearrangement joins TRBV25-1 to TRBJ2-5; TRBD1 matches at 8 bases. The CDR3 has 14 amino acids. With V trimmed by 7 bases and J by 5 bases, 9 bases remained unmatched. CDR1 is MGHDK, CDR2 SYGVNS, per germline. Together with reference TRBV25-1 and TRBJ2-5, the CDR3 gives the full variable domain: EADIYQTPRYLVIGTGKKITLECSQTMGHDKMYWYQQDPGMELHLIHYSYGVNSTEKGDLSSESTVSRIRTEHFPLTLESARPSHTSQYLCASNGQGISETQYFGPGTRLLVL.

This clonotype came up many times. V gene TRBV10-2 combines with J gene TRBJ2-5; D possibly corresponds to TRBD1 (6 bases). Germline V CDR1 and CDR2: WSHSY, SAAADI. V was trimmed by 1 base and J by 5 bases, leaving 11 bases between them. The CDR3 is 14 residues long. Written as DNA, the CDR3 is TGCGCCAGCAGTGAGTGGGGGCGCAGGGAGACCCAGTACTTC. As protein: CASSEWGRRETQYF.

This chain links TRBV7-6 with TRBJ2-7; 9 bases align to TRBD1. Germline trimming cut 5 bases from V and 2 bases from J; bases unmatched to any gene: 7. Germline loops: CDR1 SGHVS, CDR2 FNYEAQ. The CDR3 is 15 amino acids. CDR3 DNA: TGTGCCAGCAGCACCCGGACAGGGGCCCCCTACGAGCAGTACTTC. This translates into CASSTRTGAPYEQYF.

This clonotype showed up many times. The CDR3 DNA follows: TGTGCCAGCAGCCAAGATGCTTCGGGAAACACCATATATTTT. Amino acids: CASSQDASGNTIYF. The chain employs TRBV7-8 and TRBJ1-3, with unresolved D. The CDR3 totals 14 residues. The V end lost 5 bases, the J end lost 4 bases, and 12 bases lay between the germline ends. Germline CDR1 is SGHVS and CDR2 is FQNEAQ.

The CDR3 region has the DNA TGTGCCAGCAGCTCCCGCAGGCAAGAGACCCAGTACTTC. Translating gives CASSSRRQETQYF. J is TRBJ2-5 and V is TRBV7-9; D ambiguous. The CDR3 runs 13 residues. Per the germline V gene, CDR1 is SEHNR and CDR2 is FQNEAQ (reference sequence). Trimming shortened V by 4 bases and J by 2 bases, and 8 bases separated the two germline ends.

To note about this clonotype: At one end the junction does not follow the germline gene, possibly because of a read error. This chain uses TRBV10-3 with TRBJ2-5, with 10 bases aligning to TRBD1. CDR3 length equals 16 residues. Germline assignment: CDR1 ENHRY and CDR2 SYGVKD. The CDR3 sequence: CATSDRVGTGEETQYF. The CDR3 coding sequence is TGTGCCACCAGTGATCGGGTCGGGACAGGGGAAGAGACCCAGTACTTC.

The gene calls are TRBV12-3 or TRBV12-4 and TRBJ2-7; no firm D call. V gave up 3 bases and J gave up 5 bases, with 11 bases separating them. The CDR3 length is 13 residues. The CDR3 region has the DNA TGTGCCAGCAGTTTCGGAGAGGTCAACGAGCAGTACTTC. This translates into CASSFGEVNEQYF.

With regard to this clonotype: A junction boundary mismatches the germline segment, possibly from a read error. The V and J genes are TRBV6-5 and TRBJ2-7; D is possibly TRBD1 (5 bases). The CDR3 is made up of 15 amino acids. CDR1 MNHEY and CDR2 SVGAGI come from the germline V gene. Here the CDR3 reads CASGYRFPSTYEQYF. In DNA form, the CDR3 reads TGTGCCAGCGGTTACAGGTTCCCGTCAACCTACGAGCAGTACTTC.

This rearrangement joins TRBV7-9 to TRBJ1-3, with a tentative D call TRBD1 (5 bases). Trimming stripped 5 bases from V and 4 bases from J, with 18 bases between. This CDR3 spans 16 amino acids. Germline CDR1 is SEHNR and CDR2 is FQNEAQ (reference sequence). The CDR3 region has the DNA TGTGCCAGCAGCGAGGGACTCGGATGGTCGGGAAACACCATATATTTT. It is translated as CASSEGLGWSGNTIYF.

As concerns this clonotype: Just one base apart from a much larger clone, this may be a read error. Here the CDR3 reads CASSEPIRQGEAFF. As DNA, the CDR3 is TGTGCCAGCAGTGAGCCCATCCGACAGGGGGAAGCTTTCTTT. The chain recombines TRBV2 with TRBJ1-1; 8 bases are a match to TRBD1. CDR3 length: 14 amino acids. From germline, CDR1 is SNHLY and CDR2 FYNNEI. V lost 3 bases, J lost 8 bases, and 8 bases stayed unmatched. Full variable domain (outside the CDR3, taken from reference TRBV2 and TRBJ1-1): EPEVTQTPSHQVTQMGQEVILRCVPISNHLYFYWYRQILGQKVEFLVSFYNNEISEKSEIFDDQFSVERPDGSNFTLKIRSTKLEDSAMYFCASSEPIRQGEAFFGQGTRLTVV.